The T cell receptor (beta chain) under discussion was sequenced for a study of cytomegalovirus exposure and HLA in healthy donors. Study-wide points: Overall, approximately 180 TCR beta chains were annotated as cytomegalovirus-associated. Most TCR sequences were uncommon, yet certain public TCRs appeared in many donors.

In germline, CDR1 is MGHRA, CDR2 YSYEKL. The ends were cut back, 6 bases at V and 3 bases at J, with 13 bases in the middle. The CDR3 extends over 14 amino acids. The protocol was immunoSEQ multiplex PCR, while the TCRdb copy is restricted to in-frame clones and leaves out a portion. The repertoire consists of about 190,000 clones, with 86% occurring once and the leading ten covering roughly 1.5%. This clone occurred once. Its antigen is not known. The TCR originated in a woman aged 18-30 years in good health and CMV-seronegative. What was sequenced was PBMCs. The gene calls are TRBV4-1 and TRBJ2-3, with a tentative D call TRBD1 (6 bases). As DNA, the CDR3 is TGCGCCAGCAGTCGGACAGTCGCGACAGATACGCAGTATTTT. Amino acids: CASSRTVATDTQYF.